What follows describes a single T cell receptor beta chain. No antigen is known for it. The sample belongs to a study of T cell responses to AZD1222 COVID-19 vaccine. General study findings and limits: Among spike-specific TCRs, nearly half reportedly target unmutated variant regions. White British ancestry dominated among donors, who included more females, and clonal diversity was possibly underestimated.

Generated by immunoSEQ multiplex PCR, the TCRdb table keeps only in-frame clones and is missing some. Among 130,000 to 150,000 clones listed, over 80% were seen once. CDR3 length: 8 residues. V was pared by 5 bases and J by 9 bases, with 4 bases between. The germline CDR1 and CDR2 sequences are DFQATT and SNEGSKA (reference sequence). The chain links TRBV20-1 to TRBJ1-2; D not certain. The input for sequencing was peripheral blood, taken on day 0 of MenACWY control vaccination. The clonotype originates from an adult in good health. CDR3 DNA sequence: TGCAGTGCTGCCCGCTACACCTTC. Amino acid sequence: CSAARYTF.